Below, one T cell receptor (beta chain) is given with its context. This entry comes from a study of blood T cell repertoires in COVID-19. Study at large: The analysed material was cDNA or gDNA that came from T cells, B-cell-depleted T cells, or PBMCs.

Per the original data handling: Reference gene primers were amplified, and this amplification served to estimate nucleated cell counts. The assay was immunoSEQ multiplex PCR, and TCRdb's table has in-frame clones only and misses some. That table supplies the V and J calls and clone size; D and trimming were determined from the DNA. The table lists 90,000 to 120,000 clones, under 95% of them singletons. CDR1 is MDHEN and CDR2 is SYDVKM in the germline V gene. The ends were cut back, 6 bases at V and 4 bases at J, with 15 bases in the middle. This CDR3 is 15 amino acids long. This TCR was sampled from a woman aged 25-40 years with acute or convalescent COVID-19. The chain is built from TRBV28 and TRBJ1-4, with a possible D match to TRBD1 (6 bases). Sequenced material: peripheral blood. CDR3 bases: TGTGCCAGCAGGAATGGACAGCGACTTAATGAAAAACTGTTTTTT. This translates into CASRNGQRLNEKLFF.